The present T cell receptor beta chain was sequenced within a study of blood T cell repertoires in COVID-19. Overall study context: Whether acute or convalescent, the COVID-19 samples came from the United States, Italy and Spain. T cells, B-cell-depleted T cells, or PBMCs provided the cDNA or gDNA that served as material.

Per the original methods: Reference gene primer amplification yielded estimated nucleated cell counts. Profiling relied on immunoSEQ multiplex PCR, and the TCRdb table lists in-frame clones only, not all of them. V, J and clone size reflect that table, while D and trimming were determined from the DNA. The sample lists 130,000 or so clones, 55% to 75% occurring once. This receptor was taken from a woman between 65 and 79 years old with acute or convalescent COVID-19. Sequencing used peripheral blood.

The CDR3 nucleotides are TGTGCCACCAGTGATTTTGGTACGGGTGAGCAGTTCTTC. Translating it yields CATSDFGTGEQFF. The chain carries TRBV24-1 and TRBJ2-1; no definite D call. The CDR3 spans 13 residues. CDR1 is KGHDR and CDR2 is SFDVKD in the germline V gene. Trimming left V 1 base short and J 9 bases short, with 9 bases between.